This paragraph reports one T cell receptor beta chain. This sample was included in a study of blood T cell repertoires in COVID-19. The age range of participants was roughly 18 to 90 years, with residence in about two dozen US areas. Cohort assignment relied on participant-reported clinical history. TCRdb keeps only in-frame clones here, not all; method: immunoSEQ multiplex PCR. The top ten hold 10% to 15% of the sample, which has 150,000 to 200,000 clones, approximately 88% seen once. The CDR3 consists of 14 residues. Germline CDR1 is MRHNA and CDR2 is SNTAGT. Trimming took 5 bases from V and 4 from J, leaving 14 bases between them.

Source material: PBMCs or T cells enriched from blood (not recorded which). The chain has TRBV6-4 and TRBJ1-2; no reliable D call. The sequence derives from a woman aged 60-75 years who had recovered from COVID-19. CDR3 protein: CASSPSRGSYGYTF. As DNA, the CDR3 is TGTGCCAGCAGTCCCTCTCGGGGAAGCTATGGCTACACCTTC.